The 10 T cell receptor beta chains below come from one sample, sequenced in a study of T cells after yellow fever vaccination. TCRdb processed the 5' RACE reads anew with MiXCR; each CDR3 protein has one entry. This table has about 360,000 distinct CDR3 sequences, 6.2% appearing once. The sample in question was PBMCs, obtained 5 days after the yellow fever booster vaccination. These receptors originate from a young man who received the YFV17D yellow fever vaccine.

Note on this clonotype: A read error may explain this, as a much larger clone is one base away. This rearrangement joins TRBV19 to TRBJ2-1; TRBD2 matches at 7 bases. V gave up 6 bases and J gave up 6 bases; unmatched junction bases: 8. This CDR3 is built from 14 residues. Germline CDR1 and CDR2: LNHDA and SQIVND (reference sequence). DNA of the CDR3: TGTGCCAGTAGAACACGAGCGGGATTCAATGAGCAGTTCTTC. Amino acid sequence: CASRTRAGFNEQFF.

Concerning this clonotype: At one of its ends the junction is not consistent with the germline gene, which may arise from a read error. The chain joins TRBV7-1 to TRBJ2-7; no clear D gene. TRBV7-1 is identified as an open reading frame with a role that is uncertain. CDR3 length: 13 residues. The CDR3 nucleotides read TGTGCCAGGAGCTCTGGGCTCAACTACGAGCAGTACTTC. This sequence encodes CARSSGLNYEQYF.

This clonotype appeared a few times. V is TRBV29-1 and J is TRBJ2-7; D not certain. The CDR3 runs 11 residues. Trimming cost V 7 bases and J 8 bases, with 15 bases left between them. Germline V lookup: CDR1 SQVTM, CDR2 ANQGSEA. The CDR3 here is CSAKHSGQQYF. CDR3 in DNA: TGCAGCGCGAAGCATTCTGGGCAGCAGTACTTC.

This clonotype was counted between two and nine times. The chain employs TRBV29-1 and TRBJ1-2; D is undetermined. With 4 bases removed from V and 4 bases from J, the gap between germline ends came to 10 bases. Germline loops: CDR1 SQVTM, CDR2 ANQGSEA. CDR3 length: 12 amino acids. CDR3 coding DNA: TGCAGCGTTGGCGCAGGCGGCTATGGCTACACCTTC. The encoded protein is CSVGAGGYGYTF.

This clonotype has only a few counts. The J gene is TRBJ2-3, the V gene TRBV20-1; TRBD2 matches at 9 bases. The CDR3 runs 15 residues. The trim removed 3 bases at V and 3 bases at J, leaving 7 bases unmatched. Per germline, CDR1 DFQATT and CDR2 SNEGSKA (reference sequence). The chain's CDR3 is CSASGLAKMTDTQYF. The CDR3 DNA reads TGCAGTGCTAGTGGACTAGCGAAGATGACAGATACGCAGTATTTT.

This clonotype was detected only a few times. The CDR3: CASAKQGAKGNEQFF. In DNA form, the CDR3 reads TGTGCCAGCGCCAAACAGGGGGCGAAGGGGAATGAGCAGTTCTTC. The rearrangement joins TRBV25-1 to TRBJ2-1, with TRBD1 matching 9 bases. CDR3 size: 15 residues. Trimming removed 8 bases from V and 7 bases from J; junction bases left unmatched: 12. Germline V gene sequence: CDR1 MGHDK, CDR2 SYGVNS.

This clonotype has ten or more counts. The chain combines TRBV7-2 with TRBJ2-2; D remains ambiguous. The V end lost 4 bases, the J end lost 6 bases, and 12 bases lay between the germline ends. Germline CDR1 reads SGHTA; CDR2 reads FQGNSA. The CDR3 length is 14 residues. The CDR3 nucleotides are TGTGCCAGCAGCTCTAACCTCCCCTCCGGGGAGCTGTTTTTT. Its translation is CASSSNLPSGELFF.

This clonotype was detected many times. This chain uses TRBV3-1 with TRBJ1-1; weak D call: TRBD1 (5 bases). Trimming removed 4 bases from V and 1 base from J, with 10 bases in between. The CDR3 length is 14 residues. In germline, CDR1 is LGHDT, CDR2 YNNKEL (reference sequence). In nucleotides, the CDR3 is TGTGCCAGCAGCCTCCCCGGACAGAACACTGAAGCTTTCTTT. Translating gives CASSLPGQNTEAFF.

This clonotype has ten or more counts. The gene calls are TRBV7-7 and TRBJ2-2; the D gene is possibly TRBD2 (5 bases). This CDR3 is built from 12 residues. Germline V gene data show CDR1 as SSHAT and CDR2 as FNYEAQ (reference sequence). The CDR3 loop is CASEGNTGELFF. The CDR3 DNA reads TGTGCTAGCGAAGGAAACACCGGGGAGCTGTTTTTT.

There are many counts of this clonotype. The chain combines TRBV25-1 with TRBJ1-2; D is possibly TRBD1 (5 bases). The germline V and J ends were trimmed by 8 bases and 8 bases, with 15 bases remaining between them. Looked up from germline, CDR1 is MGHDK and CDR2 is SYGVNS. The CDR3 consists of 12 residues. CDR3 sequence: CASGGAGTGYTF. The CDR3 DNA reads TGTGCCAGCGGTGGGGCGGGCACCGGCTACACCTTC.